Here is one TCR beta chain with its context. This receptor's antigen is unknown. Per-base quality was not reported, and no clone a single base away is much larger than it. The sample is drawn from a study of shared T cell receptors in the human thymus (dated by TCRdb to about 2021). Describing the broader study: The study investigated the way shared, self-reactive T-cell receptor alpha chains are produced in the human thymus.

Receptors were amplified or captured by the immunoSEQ multiplex PCR assay. Not all clones reach the TCRdb copy of this immuneACCESS table, which keeps in-frame sequences only. Checked studies attribute under half of the gap to unresolved V genes and leave the rest unexplained. The sample profile shows more than 550,000 clones; about 90% of them were found once. 0.0094% of the sample belongs to the ten largest clones. The CDR3 holds 15 amino acids from the cysteine to the phenylalanine. Left in the record is the CDR3 DNA by itself, 45 bases read in frame from the first base. CDR1 SGHRS and CDR2 YFSETQ are derived from the germline V gene. Trimming costs V 0 bases and J 3 bases, and their ends lie 12 bases apart. The same specimen was also included in a second study, on human thymus T cells. The second study's authors report: In Finland, the donors were immunologically healthy infants who were having open corrective cardiac surgery for congenital heart defects. The thymus tissue came from surgical resects taken out during corrective cardiac surgery. Biased V and J gene segment usage appeared to be present in both thymic and peripheral blood repertoires. The related research found that thymic TCR repertoires overlapped highly between unrelated individuals. The study used eight infant thymus samples plus four related peripheral blood samples to characterize TCR alpha and beta repertoires. Donor ages ranged from about 6 to 250 days, and the cohort comprised six or seven male and a couple of female infants. Thymocytes were mechanically released from the tissue and were stored as pellets of about 10-30 million cells at -70 degrees C. A QIAsymphony instrument was used to extract genomic DNA from the frozen cell pellets. The immunoSEQ multiplex PCR assay was used to amplify the TCRB and TCRAD loci from a standardized amount of quality-controlled genomic DNA. The amplicons covered the V(D)J region and were long enough to include the CDR3 and to identify the V and J genes. Amplicon sequencing was performed on an Illumina platform through the commercial immunoSEQ service. Primer bias and sequencing errors were corrected as previously described, and TCRAD and TCRB were defined on the basis of the IMGT database. The repertoires were analysed using immunoSEQ Analyzer 3.0 and VDJTools for basic statistics, V/J segment usage, diversity estimates, rarefaction and pairwise overlap. Diversity was estimated with Chao1, ChaoE, Efron-Thisted, Shannon and inverse Simpson indices, and also on datasets down-sampled to the smallest sample. Repertoire overlap was assessed by strict matching of CDR3 nucleotide sequence, V gene and J gene, and clustering was done by Jaccard-based multidimensional scaling. On average, thymus samples gave roughly 800,000 unique TCRB clonotypes, whereas blood samples gave roughly 84,000.

The sequenced sample consisted of thymocytes. This clonotype was obtained from a boy less than two years old with a congenital heart defect. Donor details come from another sample of the same person, matched by shared clones. This chain joins TRBV5-1 to TRBJ2-5, with the identity of the D gene unclear. CDR3 region: CASSLVCGRKETQYF. The nucleotide sequence is TGCGCCAGCAGCTTGGTTTGCGGCAGAAAAGAGACCCAGTACTTC. Reference TRBV5-1 and TRBJ2-5 genes cover what lies past the CDR3, so the full variable domain is KAGVTQTPRYLIKTRGQQVTLSCSPISGHRSVSWYQQTPGQGLQFLFEYFSETQRNKGNFPGRFSGRQFSNSRSEMNVSTLELGDSALYLCASSLVCGRKETQYFGPGTRLLVL.